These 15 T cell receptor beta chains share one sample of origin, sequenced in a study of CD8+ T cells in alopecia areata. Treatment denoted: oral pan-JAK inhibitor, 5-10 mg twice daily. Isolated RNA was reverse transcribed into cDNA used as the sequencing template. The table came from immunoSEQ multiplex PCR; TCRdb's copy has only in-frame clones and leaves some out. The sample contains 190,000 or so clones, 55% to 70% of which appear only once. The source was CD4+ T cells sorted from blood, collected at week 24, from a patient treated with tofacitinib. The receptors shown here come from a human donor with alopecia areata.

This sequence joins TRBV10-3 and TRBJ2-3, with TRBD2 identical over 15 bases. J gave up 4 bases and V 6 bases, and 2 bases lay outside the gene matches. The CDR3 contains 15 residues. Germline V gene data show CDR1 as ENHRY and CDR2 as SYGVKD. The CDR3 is CAIRGTSGGSDTQYF. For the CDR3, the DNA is TGTGCCATCAGGGGGACTAGCGGGGGGTCAGATACGCAGTATTTT.

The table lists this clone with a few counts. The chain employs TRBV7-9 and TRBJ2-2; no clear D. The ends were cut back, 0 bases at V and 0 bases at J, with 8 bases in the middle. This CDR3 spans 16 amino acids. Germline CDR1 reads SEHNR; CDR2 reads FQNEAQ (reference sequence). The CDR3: CASSLARAANTGELFF. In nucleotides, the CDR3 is TGTGCCAGCAGCTTAGCCCGGGCAGCGAACACCGGGGAGCTGTTTTTT.

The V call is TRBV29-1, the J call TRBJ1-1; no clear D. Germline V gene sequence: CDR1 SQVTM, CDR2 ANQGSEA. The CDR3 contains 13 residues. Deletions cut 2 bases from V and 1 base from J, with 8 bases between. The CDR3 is CSVERMENTEAFF. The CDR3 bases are TGCAGCGTTGAACGAATGGAGAACACTGAAGCTTTCTTT.

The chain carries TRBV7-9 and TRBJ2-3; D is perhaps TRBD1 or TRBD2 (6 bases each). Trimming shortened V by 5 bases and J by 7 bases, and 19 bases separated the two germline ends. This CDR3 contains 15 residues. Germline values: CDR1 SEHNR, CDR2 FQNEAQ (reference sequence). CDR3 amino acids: CASSPKGGPMNTQYF. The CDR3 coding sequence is TGTGCCAGCAGCCCCAAGGGGGGCCCGATGAATACGCAGTATTTT.

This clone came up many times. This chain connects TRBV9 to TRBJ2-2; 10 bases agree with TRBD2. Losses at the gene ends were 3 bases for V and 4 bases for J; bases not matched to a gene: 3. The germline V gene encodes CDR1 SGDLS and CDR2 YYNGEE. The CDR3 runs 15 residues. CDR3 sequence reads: CASSARTSGTGELFF. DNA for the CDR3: TGTGCCAGCAGCGCGAGGACTAGCGGCACCGGGGAGCTGTTTTTT.

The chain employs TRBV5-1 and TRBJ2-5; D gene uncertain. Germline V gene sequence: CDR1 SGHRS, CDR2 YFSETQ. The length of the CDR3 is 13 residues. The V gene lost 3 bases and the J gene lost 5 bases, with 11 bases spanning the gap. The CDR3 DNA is TGCGCCAGCAGCTCCAGAGAACGGGAGACCCAGTACTTC. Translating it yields CASSSRERETQYF.

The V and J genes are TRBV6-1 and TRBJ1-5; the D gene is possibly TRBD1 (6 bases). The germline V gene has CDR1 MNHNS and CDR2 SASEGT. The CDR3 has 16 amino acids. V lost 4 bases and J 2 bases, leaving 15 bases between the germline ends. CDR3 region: CASSGKDSRGNQPQHF. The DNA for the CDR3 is TGTGCCAGCAGTGGAAAGGACAGCAGGGGCAATCAGCCCCAGCATTTT.

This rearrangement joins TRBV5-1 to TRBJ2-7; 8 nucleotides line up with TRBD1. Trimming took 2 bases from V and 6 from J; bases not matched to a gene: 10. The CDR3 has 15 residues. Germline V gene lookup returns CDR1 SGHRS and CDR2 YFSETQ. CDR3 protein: CASSFEPRGRVEQYF. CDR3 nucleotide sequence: TGCGCCAGCAGCTTTGAACCCAGGGGGCGAGTCGAGCAGTACTTC.

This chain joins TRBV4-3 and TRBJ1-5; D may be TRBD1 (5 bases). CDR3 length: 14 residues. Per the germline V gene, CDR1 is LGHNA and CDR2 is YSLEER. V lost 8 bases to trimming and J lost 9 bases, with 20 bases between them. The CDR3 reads CASSKDSGFPPQHF. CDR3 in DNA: TGCGCCAGCTCAAAAGATTCAGGGTTCCCGCCCCAGCATTTT.

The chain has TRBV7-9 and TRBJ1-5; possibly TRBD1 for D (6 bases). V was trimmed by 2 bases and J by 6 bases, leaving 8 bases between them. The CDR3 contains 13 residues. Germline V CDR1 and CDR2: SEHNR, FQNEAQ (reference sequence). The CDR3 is CASSLSRGQPQHF. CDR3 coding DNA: TGTGCCAGCAGCTTATCCAGGGGTCAGCCCCAGCATTTT.

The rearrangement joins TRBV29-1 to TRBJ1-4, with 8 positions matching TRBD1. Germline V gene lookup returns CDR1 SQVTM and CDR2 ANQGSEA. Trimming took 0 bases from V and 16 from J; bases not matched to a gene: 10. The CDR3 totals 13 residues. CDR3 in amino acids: CSVEELRGDRRFF. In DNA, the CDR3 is TGCAGCGTTGAAGAGCTAAGGGGGGACAGGCGGTTTTTT.

CDR3 amino acids: CSVVIGGPSGTQYF. In DNA, the CDR3 is TGCAGCGTTGTCATCGGGGGCCCCTCCGGGACCCAGTACTTC. This sequence joins TRBV29-1 and TRBJ2-5; D possibly uses TRBD1 or TRBD2 (6 bases each). V lost 4 bases and J 7 bases, leaving 19 bases between the germline ends. This CDR3 spans 14 amino acids. Germline lookup yields CDR1 SQVTM and CDR2 ANQGSEA.

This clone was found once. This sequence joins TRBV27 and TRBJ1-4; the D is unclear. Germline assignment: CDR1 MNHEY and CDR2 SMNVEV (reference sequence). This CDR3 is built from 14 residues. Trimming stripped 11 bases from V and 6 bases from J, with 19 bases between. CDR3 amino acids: CAGGRLGWHEKLFF. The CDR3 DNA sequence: TGTGCCGGCGGAAGGTTGGGGTGGCATGAAAAACTGTTTTTT.

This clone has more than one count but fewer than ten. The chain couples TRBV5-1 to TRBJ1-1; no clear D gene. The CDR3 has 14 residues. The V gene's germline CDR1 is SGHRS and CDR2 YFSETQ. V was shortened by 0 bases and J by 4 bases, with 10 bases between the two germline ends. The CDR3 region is CASSLDSEITEAFF. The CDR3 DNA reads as TGCGCCAGCAGCTTGGATTCGGAGATCACTGAAGCTTTCTTT.

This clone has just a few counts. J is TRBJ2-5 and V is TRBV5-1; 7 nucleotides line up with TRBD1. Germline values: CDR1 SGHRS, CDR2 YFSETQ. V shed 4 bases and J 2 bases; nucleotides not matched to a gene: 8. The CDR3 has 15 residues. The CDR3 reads CASSAMTGIQETQYF. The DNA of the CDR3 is TGCGCCAGCAGCGCCATGACAGGGATACAAGAGACCCAGTACTTC. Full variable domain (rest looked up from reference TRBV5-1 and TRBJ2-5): KAGVTQTPRYLIKTRGQQVTLSCSPISGHRSVSWYQQTPGQGLQFLFEYFSETQRNKGNFPGRFSGRQFSNSRSEMNVSTLELGDSALYLCASSAMTGIQETQYFGPGTRLLVL.